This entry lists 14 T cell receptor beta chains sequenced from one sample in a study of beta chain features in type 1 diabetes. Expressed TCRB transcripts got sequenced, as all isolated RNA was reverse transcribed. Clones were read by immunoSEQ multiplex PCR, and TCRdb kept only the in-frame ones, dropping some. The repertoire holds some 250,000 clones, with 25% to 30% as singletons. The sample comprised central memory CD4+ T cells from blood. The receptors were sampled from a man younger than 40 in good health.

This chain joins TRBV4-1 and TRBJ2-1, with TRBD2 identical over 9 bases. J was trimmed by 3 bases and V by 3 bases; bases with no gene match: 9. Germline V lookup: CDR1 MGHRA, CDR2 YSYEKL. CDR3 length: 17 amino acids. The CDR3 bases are TGCGCCAGCAGCCATACGTTGGGTAGCGGGGGCTACAATGAGCAGTTCTTC. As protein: CASSHTLGSGGYNEQFF.

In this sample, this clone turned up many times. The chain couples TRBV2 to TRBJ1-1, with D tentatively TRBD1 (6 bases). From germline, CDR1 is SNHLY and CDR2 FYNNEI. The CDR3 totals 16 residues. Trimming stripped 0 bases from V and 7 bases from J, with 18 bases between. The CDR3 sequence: CASSEAGRGDLYEAFF. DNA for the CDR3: TGTGCCAGCAGTGAAGCAGGCAGGGGTGATTTATATGAAGCTTTCTTT.

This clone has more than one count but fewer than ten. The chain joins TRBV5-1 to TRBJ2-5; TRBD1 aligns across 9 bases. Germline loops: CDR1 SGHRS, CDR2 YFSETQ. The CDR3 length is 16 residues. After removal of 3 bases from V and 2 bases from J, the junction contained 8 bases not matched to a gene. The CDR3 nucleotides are TGCGCCAGCAGCTCGCAACCGGGACAGGGACAAGAGACCCAGTACTTC. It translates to CASSSQPGQGQETQYF.

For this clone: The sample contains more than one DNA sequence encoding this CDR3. The CDR3: CASSSGLATDTQYF. DNA for the CDR3: TGCGCCAGCAGCAGCGGACTAGCGACAGATACGCAGTATTTT. This chain joins TRBV5-1 and TRBJ2-3; 9 nucleotides align to TRBD2. The germline CDR1 and CDR2 sequences are SGHRS and YFSETQ. CDR3 length equals 14 residues. After removal of 4 bases from V and 3 bases from J, the junction contained 3 bases not matched to a gene.

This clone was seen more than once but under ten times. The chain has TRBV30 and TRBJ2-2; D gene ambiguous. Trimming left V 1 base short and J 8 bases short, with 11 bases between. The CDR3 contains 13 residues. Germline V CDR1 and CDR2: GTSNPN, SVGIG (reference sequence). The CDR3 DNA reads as TGTGCCTGGAGTGGGAGTAAAGCGGGGGAGCTGTTTTTT. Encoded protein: CAWSGSKAGELFF.

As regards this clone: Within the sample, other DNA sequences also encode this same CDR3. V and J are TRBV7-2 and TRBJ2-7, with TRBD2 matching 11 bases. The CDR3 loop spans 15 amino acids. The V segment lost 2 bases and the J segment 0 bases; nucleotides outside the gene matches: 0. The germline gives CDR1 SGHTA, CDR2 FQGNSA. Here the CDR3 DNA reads TGTGCCAGCAGCTTAACTAGCGGGAGCTCCTACGAGCAGTACTTC. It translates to CASSLTSGSSYEQYF.

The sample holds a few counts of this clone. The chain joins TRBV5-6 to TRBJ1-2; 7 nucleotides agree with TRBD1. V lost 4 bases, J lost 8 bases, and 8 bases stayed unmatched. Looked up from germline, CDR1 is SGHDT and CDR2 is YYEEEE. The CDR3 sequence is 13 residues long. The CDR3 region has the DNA TGTGCCAGCAGCCAGGGGACAGTCAAAGGCTACACCTTC. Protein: CASSQGTVKGYTF.

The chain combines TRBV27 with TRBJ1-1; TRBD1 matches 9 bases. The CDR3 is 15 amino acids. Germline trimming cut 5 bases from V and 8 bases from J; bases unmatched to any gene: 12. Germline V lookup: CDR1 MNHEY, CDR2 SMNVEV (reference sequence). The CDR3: CASSSRGTGQGEAFF. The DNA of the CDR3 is TGTGCCAGCAGTAGCAGGGGGACAGGGCAGGGAGAAGCTTTCTTT.

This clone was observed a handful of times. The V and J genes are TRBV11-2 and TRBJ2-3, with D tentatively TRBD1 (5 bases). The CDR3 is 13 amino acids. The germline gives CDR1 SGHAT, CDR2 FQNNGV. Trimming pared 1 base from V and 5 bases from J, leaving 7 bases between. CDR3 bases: TGTGCCAGCAGCTTAGGCAGGGAAGATACGCAGTATTTT. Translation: CASSLGREDTQYF.

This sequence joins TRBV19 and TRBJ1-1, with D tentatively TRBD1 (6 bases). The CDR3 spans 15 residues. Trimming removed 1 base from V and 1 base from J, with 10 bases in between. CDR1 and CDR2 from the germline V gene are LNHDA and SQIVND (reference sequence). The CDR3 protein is CASSIARTANTEAFF. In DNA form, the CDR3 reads TGTGCCAGTAGTATAGCCCGGACAGCGAACACTGAAGCTTTCTTT.

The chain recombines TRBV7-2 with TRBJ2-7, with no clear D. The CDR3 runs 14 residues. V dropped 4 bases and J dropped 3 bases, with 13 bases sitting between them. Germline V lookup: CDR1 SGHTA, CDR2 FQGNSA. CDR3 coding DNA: TGTGCCAGCAGCTCAGTGCTCGGACGCTACGAGCAGTACTTC. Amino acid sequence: CASSSVLGRYEQYF.

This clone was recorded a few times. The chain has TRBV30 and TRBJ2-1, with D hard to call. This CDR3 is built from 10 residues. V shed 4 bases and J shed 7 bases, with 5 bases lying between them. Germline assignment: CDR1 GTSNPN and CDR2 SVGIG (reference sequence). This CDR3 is CAWKRNEQFF. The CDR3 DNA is TGTGCCTGGAAGCGTAATGAGCAGTTCTTC. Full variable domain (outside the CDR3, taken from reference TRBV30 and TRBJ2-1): SQTIHQWPATLVQPVGSPLSLECTVEGTSNPNLYWYRQAAGRGLQLLFYSVGIGQISSEVPQNLSASRPQDRQFILSSKKLLLSDSGFYLCAWKRNEQFFGPGTRLTVL.

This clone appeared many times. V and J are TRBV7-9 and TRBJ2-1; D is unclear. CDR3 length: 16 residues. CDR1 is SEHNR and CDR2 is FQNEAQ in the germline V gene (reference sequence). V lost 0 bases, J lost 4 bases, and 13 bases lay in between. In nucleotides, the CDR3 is TGTGCCAGCAGCTTAGCGATCAGTACGGCGTACAATGAGCAGTTCTTC. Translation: CASSLAISTAYNEQFF. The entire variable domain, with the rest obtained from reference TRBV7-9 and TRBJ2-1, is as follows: DTGVSQNPRHKITKRGQNVTFRCDPISEHNRLYWYRQTLGQGPEFLTYFQNEAQLEKSRLLSDRFSAERPKGSFSTLEIQRTEQGDSAMYLCASSLAISTAYNEQFFGPGTRLTVL.

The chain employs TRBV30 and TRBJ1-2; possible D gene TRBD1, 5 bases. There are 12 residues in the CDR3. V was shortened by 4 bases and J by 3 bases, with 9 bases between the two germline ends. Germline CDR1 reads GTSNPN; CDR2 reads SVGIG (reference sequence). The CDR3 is CAWTDRYYGYTF. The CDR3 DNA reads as TGTGCCTGGACCGACAGATACTATGGCTACACCTTC.